This T cell receptor (beta chain) was found in a study of patients and donors after allogeneic stem cell transplantation. This clonotype has a handful of counts. Using its own MiXCR run on the RT-PCR reads, TCRdb lists one record per CDR3 protein. The data contain about 960,000 distinct CDR3 sequences, roughly 17% of them seen just once; the ten biggest clones take up 5.5% to 6.5%. Germline assignment: CDR1 SQVTM and CDR2 ANQGSEA. Deletions cut 7 bases from V and 2 bases from J, with 12 bases between. This CDR3 is 12 amino acids long. Sequences were obtained from blood, either unsorted or a sorted T cell fraction (not recorded which). The rearrangement uses TRBV29-1 and TRBJ2-7; TRBD2 might be the D (5 bases). This TCR was recovered from a human donor who was either an allogeneic HSCT recipient or a stem cell or donor lymphocyte infusion donor (not recorded which). It is not recorded whose cells these are; they may come from a transplant donor. CDR3 sequence reads: CSGRNGAYEQYF. The CDR3 DNA reads TGCAGCGGCCGAAACGGGGCCTACGAGCAGTACTTC.